The clone carrying this T cell receptor (beta chain) was counted ten times or more. A library of TCRbeta sequences, prepared with unique molecular identifiers, was generated. Using its own MiXCR run on the PCR reads, TCRdb lists one record per CDR3 protein. The profile shows roughly 500,000 distinct CDR3 sequences, roughly a tenth of them singletons. The sample comes from a study of T-cell reconstitution after alpha-beta-depleted transplantation in children. The V gene's germline CDR1 is MGHRA and CDR2 YSYEKL. V was shortened by 1 base and J by 4 bases, with 10 bases between the two germline ends. This CDR3 is 15 amino acids long.

This chain connects TRBV4-1 to TRBJ2-2; D call uncertain. This sample comprised PBMCs, obtained before TCRalphabeta/CD19-depleted stem cell transplant. The source is a child under 10 years old with inherited bone marrow failure, due to receive a stem cell transplant. CDR3 residues: CASSQAGRSTGELFF. Written as DNA, the CDR3 is TGCGCCAGCAGCCAAGCCGGAAGGTCCACCGGGGAGCTGTTTTTT.